What follows are 7 T cell receptor beta chains derived from one specimen sequenced in a study of neurological immune-mediated disorders. Each CDR3 protein gets one entry after TCRdb re-called the 5' RACE reads with MiXCR. This table holds under 90,000 distinct CDR3 sequences, roughly 10% found once. Sequenced sample: PBMCs. These receptors all come from a man in his forties or fifties in good health.

Of note for this clonotype: This may stem from a read error, because a much larger clone lies one nucleotide away. As DNA, the CDR3 is TGTGCCAGCAGCTTAGCTAGCGGGGGGTTCACAGATACGCAGTATTTT. Translated: CASSLASGGFTDTQYF. This chain connects TRBV7-3 to TRBJ2-3; 11 bases are a match to TRBD2. CDR3 size: 16 residues. The trim removed 2 bases at V and 2 bases at J, leaving 3 bases unmatched. Germline CDR1 and CDR2: SGHTA and FQGTGA.

Ten or more counts support this clonotype. This chain links TRBV28 with TRBJ1-4; TRBD1 is a possible D gene (6 bases). V gave up 7 bases and J gave up 7 bases, with 16 bases separating them. CDR1 and CDR2 from the germline V gene are MDHEN and SYDVKM. This CDR3 has 14 residues. The CDR3 spells CASTQGTIVEKLFF. For the CDR3, the DNA is TGTGCCAGCACCCAGGGGACGATCGTTGAAAAACTGTTTTTT.

A note on this clonotype: This may stem from a read error, because a much larger clone lies one nucleotide away. The CDR3 region has the DNA TGCGCCAGCAGGCAAGGCGCAGGGAGGGAGACCCAGTACTTC. Protein product: CASRQGAGRETQYF. The V and J genes are TRBV4-3 and TRBJ2-5, with D possibly TRBD2 on 6 matching bases. CDR3 length equals 14 residues. The germline CDR1 and CDR2 sequences are LGHNA and YSLEER.

The table lists this clonotype with many counts. The CDR3 reads CSARLAGATDTQYF. The DNA for the CDR3 is TGCAGTGCTAGACTAGCGGGGGCCACAGATACGCAGTATTTT. V gene TRBV20-1 combines with J gene TRBJ2-3; 10 bases match TRBD2. CDR3 length: 14 amino acids. Germline V gene data show CDR1 as DFQATT and CDR2 as SNEGSKA (reference sequence). J gave up 2 bases and V 2 bases, and 1 base lay outside the gene matches.

This clonotype has a count of ten or more. The V call is TRBV6-5, the J call TRBJ2-7; 9 bases align to TRBD1. From germline, CDR1 is MNHEY and CDR2 SVGAGI. V lost 5 bases to trimming and J lost 5 bases; unmatched junction nucleotides: 10. CDR3 length: 15 amino acids. The CDR3 DNA is TGTGCCAGCAGTCCCCGGGACAGGGAACGCAACGAGCAGTACTTC. Its protein product is CASSPRDRERNEQYF.

This clonotype was seen at least ten times. The genes are TRBV18 and TRBJ1-3; D is perhaps TRBD1 (6 bases). The V end was cut by 6 bases, the J end by 1 base, with 16 bases between. CDR1 and CDR2 from the germline V gene are KGHSH and LQKENI. The CDR3 runs to 16 residues. The CDR3 sequence is CASSSEGGMSGNTIYF. Written as DNA, the CDR3 is TGTGCCAGCTCCAGCGAGGGGGGAATGTCTGGAAACACCATATATTTT.

Many counts were recorded for this clonotype. This chain connects TRBV20-1 to TRBJ2-5; D is uncertain. Germline CDR1 DFQATT, CDR2 SNEGSKA (reference sequence). V gave up 1 base and J gave up 1 base, with 7 bases separating them. This CDR3 has 13 amino acids. The DNA for the CDR3 is TGCAGTGCTAGAGTAGTAGTCCAAGAGACCCAGTACTTC. Translation: CSARVVVQETQYF.